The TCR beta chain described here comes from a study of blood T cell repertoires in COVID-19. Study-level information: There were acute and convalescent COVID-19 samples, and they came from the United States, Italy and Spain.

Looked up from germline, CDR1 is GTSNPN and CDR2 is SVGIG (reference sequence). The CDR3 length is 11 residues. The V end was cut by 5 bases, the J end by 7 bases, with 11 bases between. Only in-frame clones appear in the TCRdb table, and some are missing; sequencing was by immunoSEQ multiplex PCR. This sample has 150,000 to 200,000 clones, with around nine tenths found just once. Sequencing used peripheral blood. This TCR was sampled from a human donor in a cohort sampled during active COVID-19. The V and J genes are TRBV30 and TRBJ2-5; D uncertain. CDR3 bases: TGTGCCTGGGGTCTCCCCGGGACCCAGTACTTC. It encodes CAWGLPGTQYF.